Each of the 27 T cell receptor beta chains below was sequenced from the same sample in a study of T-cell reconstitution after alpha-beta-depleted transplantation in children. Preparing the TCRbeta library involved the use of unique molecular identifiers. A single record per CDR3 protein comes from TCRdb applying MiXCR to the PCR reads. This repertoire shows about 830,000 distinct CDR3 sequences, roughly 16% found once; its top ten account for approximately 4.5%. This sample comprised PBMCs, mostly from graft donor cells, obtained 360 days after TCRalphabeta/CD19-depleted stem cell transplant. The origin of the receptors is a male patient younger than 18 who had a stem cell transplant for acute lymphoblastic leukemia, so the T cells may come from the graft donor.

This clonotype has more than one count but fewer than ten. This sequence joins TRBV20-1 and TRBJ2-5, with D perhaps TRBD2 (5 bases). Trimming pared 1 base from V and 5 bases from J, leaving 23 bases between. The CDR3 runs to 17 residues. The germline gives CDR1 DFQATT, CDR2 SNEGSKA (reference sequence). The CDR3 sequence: CSARAGLGSVNVETQYF. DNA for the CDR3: TGCAGTGCTAGAGCGGGGTTGGGGTCCGTCAATGTGGAGACCCAGTACTTC.

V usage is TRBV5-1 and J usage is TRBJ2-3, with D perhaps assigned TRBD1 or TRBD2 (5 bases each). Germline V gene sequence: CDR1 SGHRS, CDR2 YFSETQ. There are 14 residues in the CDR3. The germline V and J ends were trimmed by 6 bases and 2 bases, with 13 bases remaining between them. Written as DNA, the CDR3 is TGCGCCAGCACCCCGGGACGGATCACAGATACGCAGTATTTT. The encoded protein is CASTPGRITDTQYF.

CDR3 DNA sequence: TGTGCCAGCTCACCCCTGGGACCGGTACGAAGAGGACTGTTTTTT. Translation gives CASSPLGPVRRGLFF. The chain carries TRBV18 and TRBJ1-4; TRBD1 is a possible D gene (5 bases). Trimming cost V 3 bases and J 13 bases, with 21 bases left between them. Germline CDR1 KGHSH, CDR2 LQKENI. There are 15 residues in the CDR3.

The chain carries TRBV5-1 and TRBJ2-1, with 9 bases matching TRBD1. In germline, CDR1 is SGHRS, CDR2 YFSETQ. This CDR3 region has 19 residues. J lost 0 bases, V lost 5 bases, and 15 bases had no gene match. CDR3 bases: TGCGCCAGCAGACGCAAGACAGGGGGGACATTCGGCTCCTACAATGAGCAGTTCTTC. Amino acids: CASRRKTGGTFGSYNEQFF.

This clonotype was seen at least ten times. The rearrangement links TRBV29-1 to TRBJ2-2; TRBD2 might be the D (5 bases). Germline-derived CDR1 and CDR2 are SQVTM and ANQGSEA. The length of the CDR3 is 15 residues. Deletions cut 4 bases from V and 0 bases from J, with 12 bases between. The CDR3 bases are TGCAGCGTTGCTAGAGGACTCTCGAACACCGGGGAGCTGTTTTTT. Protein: CSVARGLSNTGELFF.

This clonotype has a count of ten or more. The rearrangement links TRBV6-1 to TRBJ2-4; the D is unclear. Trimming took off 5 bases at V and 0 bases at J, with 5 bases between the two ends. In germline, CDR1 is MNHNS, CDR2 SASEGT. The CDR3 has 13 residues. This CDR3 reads CASSRLAKNIQYF. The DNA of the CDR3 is TGTGCCAGCAGTCGACTAGCCAAAAACATTCAGTACTTC.

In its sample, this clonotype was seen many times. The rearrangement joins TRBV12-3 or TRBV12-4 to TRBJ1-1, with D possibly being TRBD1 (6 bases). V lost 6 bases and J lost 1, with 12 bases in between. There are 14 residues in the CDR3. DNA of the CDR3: TGTGCCAGCAGGGTCAGGGGTAGGAACACTGAAGCTTTCTTT. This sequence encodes CASRVRGRNTEAFF.

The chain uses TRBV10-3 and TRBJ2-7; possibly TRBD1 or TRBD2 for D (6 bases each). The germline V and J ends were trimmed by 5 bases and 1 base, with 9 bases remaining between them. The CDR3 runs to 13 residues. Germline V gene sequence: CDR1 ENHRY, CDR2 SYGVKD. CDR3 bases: TGTGCCATCAGTCAAGGGGGGTCCTACGAGCAGTACTTC. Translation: CAISQGGSYEQYF.

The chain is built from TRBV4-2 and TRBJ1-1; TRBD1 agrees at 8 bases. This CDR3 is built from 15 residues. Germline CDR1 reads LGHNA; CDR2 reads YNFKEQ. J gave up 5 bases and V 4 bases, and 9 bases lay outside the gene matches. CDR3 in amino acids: CASSRDRGFGTEAFF. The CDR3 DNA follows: TGTGCCAGCAGCCGCGACAGGGGTTTTGGTACTGAAGCTTTCTTT.

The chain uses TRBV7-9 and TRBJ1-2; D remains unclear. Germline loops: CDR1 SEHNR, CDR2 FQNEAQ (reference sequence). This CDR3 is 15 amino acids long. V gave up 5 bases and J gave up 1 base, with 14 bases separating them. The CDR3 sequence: CASSLLALLNYGYTF. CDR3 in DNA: TGTGCCAGCAGCCTACTAGCTCTCCTTAACTATGGCTACACCTTC.

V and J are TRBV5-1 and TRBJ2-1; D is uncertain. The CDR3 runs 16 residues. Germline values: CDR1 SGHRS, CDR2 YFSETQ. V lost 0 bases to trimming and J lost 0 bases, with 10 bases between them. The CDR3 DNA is TGCGCCAGCAGCTTGGGGACGGCTAGCTCCTACAATGAGCAGTTCTTC. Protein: CASSLGTASSYNEQFF. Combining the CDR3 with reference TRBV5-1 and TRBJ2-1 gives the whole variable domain KAGVTQTPRYLIKTRGQQVTLSCSPISGHRSVSWYQQTPGQGLQFLFEYFSETQRNKGNFPGRFSGRQFSNSRSEMNVSTLELGDSALYLCASSLGTASSYNEQFFGPGTRLTVL.

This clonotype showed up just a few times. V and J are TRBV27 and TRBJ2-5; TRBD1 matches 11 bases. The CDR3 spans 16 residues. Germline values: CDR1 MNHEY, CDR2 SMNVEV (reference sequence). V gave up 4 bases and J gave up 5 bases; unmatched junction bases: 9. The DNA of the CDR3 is TGTGCCAGCAGTTCACCCTGGACAGGGGGCACGGAGACCCAGTACTTC. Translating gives CASSSPWTGGTETQYF.

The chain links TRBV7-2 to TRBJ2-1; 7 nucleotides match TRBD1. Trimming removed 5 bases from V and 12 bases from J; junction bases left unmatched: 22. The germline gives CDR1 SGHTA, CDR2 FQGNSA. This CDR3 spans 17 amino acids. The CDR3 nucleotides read TGTGCCAGCAGCCCTACCTCCGGGACAGTGGGAACGGTTGGGCAGTTCTTC. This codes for CASSPTSGTVGTVGQFF.

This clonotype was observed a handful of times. The CDR3 loop is CASSLIEQPYEQYF. The CDR3 DNA is TGTGCCAGCAGCTTAATTGAACAGCCATACGAGCAGTACTTC. V is TRBV7-9 and J is TRBJ2-7; D is unresolved. The CDR3 consists of 14 residues. Per germline, CDR1 SEHNR and CDR2 FQNEAQ (reference sequence). V was trimmed by 2 bases and J by 4 bases, leaving 12 bases between them.

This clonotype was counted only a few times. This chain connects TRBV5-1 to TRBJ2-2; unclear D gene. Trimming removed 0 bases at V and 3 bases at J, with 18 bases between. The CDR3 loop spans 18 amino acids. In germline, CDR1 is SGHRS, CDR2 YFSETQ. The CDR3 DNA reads TGCGCCAGCAGCTTGGTTCGAGCTAGTTCCCCGTACACCGGGGAGCTGTTTTTT. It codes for CASSLVRASSPYTGELFF.

Written as DNA, the CDR3 is TGCGCCAGCAGCTTAGCCCAGGGGAAAGATACGCAGTATTTT. It specifies CASSLAQGKDTQYF. The chain carries TRBV5-1 and TRBJ2-3, with D possibly matching TRBD1 (6 bases). CDR1 and CDR2 (germline): SGHRS, YFSETQ. Deletions cut 2 bases from V and 5 bases from J, with 12 bases between. This CDR3 has 14 residues.

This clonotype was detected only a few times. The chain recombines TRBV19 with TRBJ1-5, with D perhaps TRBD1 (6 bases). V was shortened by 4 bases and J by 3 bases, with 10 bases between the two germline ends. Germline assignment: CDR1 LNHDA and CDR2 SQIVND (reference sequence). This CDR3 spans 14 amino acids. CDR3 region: CASSKDRINQPQHF. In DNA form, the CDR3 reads TGTGCCAGTAGTAAGGACAGAATCAATCAGCCCCAGCATTTT.

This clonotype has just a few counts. The CDR3 is CASSLKTSATYNEQFF. CDR3 nucleotide sequence: TGTGCCAGCAGCTTAAAGACTAGCGCCACCTACAATGAGCAGTTCTTC. The V call is TRBV7-9, the J call TRBJ2-1; TRBD2 matches at 8 bases. CDR3 length: 16 amino acids. Trimming took 2 bases from V and 2 from J; bases not matched to a gene: 5. Per the germline V gene, CDR1 is SEHNR and CDR2 is FQNEAQ (reference sequence).

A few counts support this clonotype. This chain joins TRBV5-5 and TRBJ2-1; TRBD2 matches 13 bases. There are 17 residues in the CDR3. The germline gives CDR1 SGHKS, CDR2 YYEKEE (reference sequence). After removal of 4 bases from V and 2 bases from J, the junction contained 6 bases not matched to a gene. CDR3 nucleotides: TGTGCCAGCAGCCCCCGGACTAGCGGGAGCGCCTACAATGAGCAGTTCTTC. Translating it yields CASSPRTSGSAYNEQFF.

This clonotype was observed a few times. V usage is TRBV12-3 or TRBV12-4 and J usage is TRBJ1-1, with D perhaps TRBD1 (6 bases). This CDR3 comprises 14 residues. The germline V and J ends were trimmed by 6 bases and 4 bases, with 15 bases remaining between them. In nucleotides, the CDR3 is TGTGCCAGCAGCCAAGACAGGCACCTCACTGAAGCTTTCTTT. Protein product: CASSQDRHLTEAFF.

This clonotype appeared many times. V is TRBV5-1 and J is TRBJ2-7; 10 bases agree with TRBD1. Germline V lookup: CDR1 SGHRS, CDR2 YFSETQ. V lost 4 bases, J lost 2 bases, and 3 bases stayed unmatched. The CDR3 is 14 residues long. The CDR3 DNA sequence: TGCGCCAGCAGCGCCGGGACAGGGGCCTACGAGCAGTACTTC. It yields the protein CASSAGTGAYEQYF.

The CDR3 protein is CATSLDRAAYNEQFF. CDR3 sequence (DNA): TGTGCCACCAGTCTGGACAGGGCCGCCTACAATGAGCAGTTCTTC. V gene TRBV24-1 combines with J gene TRBJ2-1, with 8 positions matching TRBD1. The CDR3 is 15 amino acids. The V gene's germline CDR1 is KGHDR and CDR2 SFDVKD. The ends lost 6 bases at V and 2 bases at J; junction bases unmatched: 5.

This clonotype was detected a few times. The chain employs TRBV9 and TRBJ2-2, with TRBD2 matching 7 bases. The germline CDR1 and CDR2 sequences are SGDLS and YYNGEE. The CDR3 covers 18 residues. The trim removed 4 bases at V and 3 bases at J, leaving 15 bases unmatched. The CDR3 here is CASSPRGLSGLHTGELFF. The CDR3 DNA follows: TGTGCCAGCAGCCCGAGAGGACTGTCGGGACTACACACCGGGGAGCTGTTTTTT.

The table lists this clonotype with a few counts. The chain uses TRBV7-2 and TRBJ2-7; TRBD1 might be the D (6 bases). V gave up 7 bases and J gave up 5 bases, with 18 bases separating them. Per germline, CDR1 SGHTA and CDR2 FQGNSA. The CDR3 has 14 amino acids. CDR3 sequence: CASTSLQQGHEQYF. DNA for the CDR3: TGTGCCAGCACCTCCCTTCAACAGGGCCACGAGCAGTACTTC.

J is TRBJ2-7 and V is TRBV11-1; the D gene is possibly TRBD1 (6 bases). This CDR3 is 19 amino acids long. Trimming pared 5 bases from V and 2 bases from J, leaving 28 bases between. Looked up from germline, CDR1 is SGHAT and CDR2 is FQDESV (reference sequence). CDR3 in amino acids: CASSGLRDRRSLLTYEQYF. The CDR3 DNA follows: TGTGCCAGCAGCGGGTTAAGAGACAGGCGTTCCCTTTTAACCTACGAGCAGTACTTC.

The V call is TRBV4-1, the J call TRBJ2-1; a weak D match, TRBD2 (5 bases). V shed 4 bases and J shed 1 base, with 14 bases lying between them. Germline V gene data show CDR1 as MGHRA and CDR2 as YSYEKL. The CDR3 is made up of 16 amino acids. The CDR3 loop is CASSPIRGPSYNEQFF. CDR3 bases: TGCGCCAGCAGCCCCATACGCGGGCCTTCCTACAATGAGCAGTTCTTC.

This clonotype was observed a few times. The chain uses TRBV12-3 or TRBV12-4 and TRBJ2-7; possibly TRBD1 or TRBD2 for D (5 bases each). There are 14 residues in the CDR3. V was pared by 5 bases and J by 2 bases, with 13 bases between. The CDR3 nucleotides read TGTGCCAGCAGTGCCCCCCCGGGACCCTACGAGCAGTACTTC. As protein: CASSAPPGPYEQYF.